This T cell receptor beta chain is drawn from a study of blood T cell repertoires in COVID-19. Study as a whole: Acute and convalescent COVID-19 specimens originated in the United States, Italy and Spain.

This clone was seen a single time. Germline V CDR1 and CDR2: LNHDA, SQIVND (reference sequence). This CDR3 is 13 amino acids long. The V and J ends lost 6 bases and 12 bases respectively, with 18 bases between them. How the authors handled the data: Reference gene primer amplification gave estimated nucleated cell counts. TCRdb's table, derived via immunoSEQ multiplex PCR, lists solely in-frame clones and lacks some. From that table come the V and J calls and clone size; the DNA was used to work out D and trimming. Of about 150,000 clones listed, about 80% are singletons. Sequencing was done on a sample of peripheral blood. The gene calls are TRBV19 and TRBJ2-1; a weak D match, TRBD2 (5 bases). This TCR came from a man aged 60 to 69 with acute or convalescent COVID-19. The CDR3 DNA follows: TGTGCCAGTAGCCCGGCACGGGATATTGGGCAGTTCTTC. Translation: CASSPARDIGQFF. The full variable domain, with the rest looked up from reference TRBV19 and TRBJ2-1, is DGGITQSPKYLFRKEGQNVTLSCEQNLNHDAMYWYRQDPGQGLRLIYYSQIVNDFQKGDIAEGYSVSREKKESFPLTVTSAQKNPTAFYLCASSPARDIGQFFGPGTRLTVL.